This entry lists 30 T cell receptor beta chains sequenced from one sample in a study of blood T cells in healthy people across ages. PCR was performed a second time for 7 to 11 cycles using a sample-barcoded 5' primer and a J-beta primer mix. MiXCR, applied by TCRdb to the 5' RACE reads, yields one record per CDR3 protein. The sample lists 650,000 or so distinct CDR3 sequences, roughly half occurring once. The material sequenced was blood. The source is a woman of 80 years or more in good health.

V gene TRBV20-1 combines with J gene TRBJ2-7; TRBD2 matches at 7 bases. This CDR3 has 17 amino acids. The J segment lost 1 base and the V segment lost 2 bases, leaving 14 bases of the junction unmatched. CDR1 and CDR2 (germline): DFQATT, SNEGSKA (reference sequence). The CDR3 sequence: CSARIPHVKRGSYEQYF. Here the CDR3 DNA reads TGCAGTGCTAGAATCCCCCATGTCAAGCGGGGTTCCTACGAGCAGTACTTC.

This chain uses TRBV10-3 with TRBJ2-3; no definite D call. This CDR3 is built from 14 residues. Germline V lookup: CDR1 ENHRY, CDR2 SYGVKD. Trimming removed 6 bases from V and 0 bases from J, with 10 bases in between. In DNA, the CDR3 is TGTGCCATCAGGGGGTTCCGAAGCACAGATACGCAGTATTTT. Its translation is CAIRGFRSTDTQYF.

For the CDR3, the DNA is TGCAGTGCTAGAAGCAGGGGGCGTAAACGTTCTGATACGCAGTATTTT. Protein sequence: CSARSRGRKRSDTQYF. The rearrangement joins TRBV20-1 to TRBJ2-3; 8 bases map to TRBD1. Germline trimming cut 2 bases from V and 6 bases from J; bases unmatched to any gene: 13. This CDR3 is 16 amino acids long. Germline values: CDR1 DFQATT, CDR2 SNEGSKA (reference sequence).

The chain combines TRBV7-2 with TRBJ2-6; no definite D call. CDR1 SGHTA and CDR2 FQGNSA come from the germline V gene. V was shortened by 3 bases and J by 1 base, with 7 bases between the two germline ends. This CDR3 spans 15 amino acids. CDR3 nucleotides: TGTGCCAGCAGCTTGAGAAGATCTGGGGCCAACGTCCTGACTTTC. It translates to CASSLRRSGANVLTF.

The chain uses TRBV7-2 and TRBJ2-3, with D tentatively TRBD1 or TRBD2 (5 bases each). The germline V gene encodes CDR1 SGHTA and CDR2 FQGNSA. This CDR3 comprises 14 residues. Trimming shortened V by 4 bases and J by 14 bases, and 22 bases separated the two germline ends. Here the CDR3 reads CASSSPRDPKVPYF. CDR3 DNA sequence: TGTGCCAGCAGCTCGCCCCGGGACCCCAAGGTTCCGTATTTT.

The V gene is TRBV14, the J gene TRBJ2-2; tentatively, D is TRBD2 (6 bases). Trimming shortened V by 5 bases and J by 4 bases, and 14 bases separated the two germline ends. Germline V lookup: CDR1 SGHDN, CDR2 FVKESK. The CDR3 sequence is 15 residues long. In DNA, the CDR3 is TGTGCCAGCAGCTTATTGGGACTGATCACCGGGGAGCTGTTTTTT. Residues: CASSLLGLITGELFF.

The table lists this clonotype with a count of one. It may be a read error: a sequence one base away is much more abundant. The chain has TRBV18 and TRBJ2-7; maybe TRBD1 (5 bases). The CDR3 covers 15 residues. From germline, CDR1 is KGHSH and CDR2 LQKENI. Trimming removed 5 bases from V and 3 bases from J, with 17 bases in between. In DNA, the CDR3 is TGTGCCAGCTCATATTTAGGGGATTATTACTACGAGCAGTACTTC. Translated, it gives CASSYLGDYYYEQYF. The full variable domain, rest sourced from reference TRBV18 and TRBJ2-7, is NAGVMQNPRHLVRRRGQEARLRCSPMKGHSHVYWYRQLPEEGLKFMVYLQKENIIDESGMPKERFSAEFPKEGPSILRIQQVVRGDSAAYFCASSYLGDYYYEQYFGPGTRLTVT.

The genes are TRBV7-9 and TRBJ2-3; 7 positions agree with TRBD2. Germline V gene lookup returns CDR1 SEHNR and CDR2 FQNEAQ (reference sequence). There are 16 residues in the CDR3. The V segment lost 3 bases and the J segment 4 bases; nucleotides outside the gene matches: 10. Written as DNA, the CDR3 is TGTGCCAGCAGCTTGGGCAGCGGGATATCTTCAGATACGCAGTATTTT. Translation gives CASSLGSGISSDTQYF.

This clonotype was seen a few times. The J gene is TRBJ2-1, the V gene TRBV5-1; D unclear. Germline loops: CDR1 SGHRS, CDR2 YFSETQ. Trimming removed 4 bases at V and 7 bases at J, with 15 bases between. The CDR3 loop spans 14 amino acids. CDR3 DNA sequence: TGCGCCAGCAGCGTGGAAGGTCTTACTAATGAGCAGTTCTTC. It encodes CASSVEGLTNEQFF.

For the CDR3, the DNA is TGTGCCAGCAGTGATCAGTCTAGCGGGAGTGGGGGGCAGTACTTC. Its protein product is CASSDQSSGSGGQYF. This rearrangement joins TRBV2 to TRBJ2-5; 10 bases align to TRBD2. CDR1 is SNHLY and CDR2 is FYNNEI in the germline V gene. The CDR3 is made up of 15 amino acids. Losses at the gene ends were 3 bases for V and 11 bases for J; bases not matched to a gene: 12.

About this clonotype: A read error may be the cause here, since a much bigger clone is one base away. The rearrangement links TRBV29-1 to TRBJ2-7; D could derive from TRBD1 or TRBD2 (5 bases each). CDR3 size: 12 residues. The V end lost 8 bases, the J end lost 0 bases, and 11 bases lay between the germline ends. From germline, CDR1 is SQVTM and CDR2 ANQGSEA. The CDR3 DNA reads TGCAGCTCCAGAGGGGACTCCTACGAGCAGTACTTC. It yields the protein CSSRGDSYEQYF.

CDR3 DNA sequence: TGTGCCAGCAGTTCCGGACAATCCGAATATGGCTACACCTTC. Its translation: CASSSGQSEYGYTF. The chain combines TRBV28 with TRBJ1-2; D perhaps matches TRBD1 (5 bases). The CDR3 is 14 residues long. V dropped 4 bases and J dropped 5 bases, with 14 bases sitting between them. Germline V gene data show CDR1 as MDHEN and CDR2 as SYDVKM.

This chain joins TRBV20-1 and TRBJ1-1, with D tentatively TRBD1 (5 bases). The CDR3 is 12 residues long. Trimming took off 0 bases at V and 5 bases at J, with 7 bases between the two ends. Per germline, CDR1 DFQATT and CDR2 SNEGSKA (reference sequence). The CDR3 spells CSARDRATEAFF. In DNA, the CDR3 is TGCAGTGCTAGAGACAGGGCGACTGAAGCTTTCTTT.

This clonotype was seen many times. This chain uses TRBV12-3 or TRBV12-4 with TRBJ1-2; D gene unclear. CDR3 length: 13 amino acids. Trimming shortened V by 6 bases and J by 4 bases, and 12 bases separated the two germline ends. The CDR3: CASSPVPGYGYTF. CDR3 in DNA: TGTGCCAGCAGCCCTGTCCCCGGCTATGGCTACACCTTC.

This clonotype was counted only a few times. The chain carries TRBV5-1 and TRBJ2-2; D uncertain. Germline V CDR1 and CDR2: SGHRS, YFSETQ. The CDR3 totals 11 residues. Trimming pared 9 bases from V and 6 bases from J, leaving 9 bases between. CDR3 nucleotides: TGCGCCACCGGAAGTCCCGGGGAGCTGTTTTTT. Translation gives CATGSPGELFF.

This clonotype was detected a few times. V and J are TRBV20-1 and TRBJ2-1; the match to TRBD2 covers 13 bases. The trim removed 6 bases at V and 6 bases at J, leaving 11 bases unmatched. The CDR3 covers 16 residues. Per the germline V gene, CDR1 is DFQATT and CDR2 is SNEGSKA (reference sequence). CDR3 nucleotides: TGCAGTGCCACTACGATGGGACTAGCGGGAATCAATGAGCAGTTCTTC. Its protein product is CSATTMGLAGINEQFF.

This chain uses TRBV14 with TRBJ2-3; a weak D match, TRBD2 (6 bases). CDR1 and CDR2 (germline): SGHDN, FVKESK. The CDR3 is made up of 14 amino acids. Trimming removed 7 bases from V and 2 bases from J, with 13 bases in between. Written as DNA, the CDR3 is TGTGCCAGCAAGGGAGGCGGGTACACAGATACGCAGTATTTT. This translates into CASKGGGYTDTQYF.

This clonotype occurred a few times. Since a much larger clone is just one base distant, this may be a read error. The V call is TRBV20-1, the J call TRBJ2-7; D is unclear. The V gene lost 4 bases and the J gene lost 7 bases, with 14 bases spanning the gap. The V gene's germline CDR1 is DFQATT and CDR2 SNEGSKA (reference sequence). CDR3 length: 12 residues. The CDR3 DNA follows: TGCAGTGCTATCGGCTCCCTAGGGGAGCAGTACTTC. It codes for CSAIGSLGEQYF.

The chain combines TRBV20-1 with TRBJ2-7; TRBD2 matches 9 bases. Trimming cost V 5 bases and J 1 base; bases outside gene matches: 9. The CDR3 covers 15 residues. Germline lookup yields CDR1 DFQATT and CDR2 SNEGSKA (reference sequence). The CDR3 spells CSALQASGKSYEQYF. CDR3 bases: TGCAGTGCTCTACAAGCTAGCGGGAAATCCTACGAGCAGTACTTC.

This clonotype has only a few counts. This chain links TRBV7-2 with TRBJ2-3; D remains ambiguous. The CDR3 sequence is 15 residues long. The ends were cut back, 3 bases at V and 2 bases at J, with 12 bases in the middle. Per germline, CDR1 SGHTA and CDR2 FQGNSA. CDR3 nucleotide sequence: TGTGCCAGCAGCTTCTGGCAGGATCACACAGATACGCAGTATTTT. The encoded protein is CASSFWQDHTDTQYF.

Here the CDR3 reads CASSDGENSPLHF. The CDR3 DNA reads TGTGCCAGCTCGGACGGAGAGAATTCACCCCTCCACTTT. V is TRBV18 and J is TRBJ1-6; D is ambiguous. The germline gives CDR1 KGHSH, CDR2 LQKENI. This CDR3 is 13 amino acids long. V lost 6 bases and J 7 bases, leaving 10 bases between the germline ends. Full variable domain (outside the CDR3, taken from reference TRBV18 and TRBJ1-6): NAGVMQNPRHLVRRRGQEARLRCSPMKGHSHVYWYRQLPEEGLKFMVYLQKENIIDESGMPKERFSAEFPKEGPSILRIQQVVRGDSAAYFCASSDGENSPLHFGNGTRLTVT.

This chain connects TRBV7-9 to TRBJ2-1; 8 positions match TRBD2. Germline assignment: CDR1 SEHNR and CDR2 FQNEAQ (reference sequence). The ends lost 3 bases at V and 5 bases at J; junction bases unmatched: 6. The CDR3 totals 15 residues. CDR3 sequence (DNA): TGTGCCAGCAGCTTCGGGACTAGTTGGGACAATGAGCAGTTCTTC. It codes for CASSFGTSWDNEQFF.

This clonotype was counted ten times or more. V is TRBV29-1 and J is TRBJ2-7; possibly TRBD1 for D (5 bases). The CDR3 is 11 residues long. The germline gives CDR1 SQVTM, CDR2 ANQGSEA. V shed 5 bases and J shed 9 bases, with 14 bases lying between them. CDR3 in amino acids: CSVLDRPLQYF. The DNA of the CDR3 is TGCAGCGTTTTAGACAGACCACTGCAGTACTTC.

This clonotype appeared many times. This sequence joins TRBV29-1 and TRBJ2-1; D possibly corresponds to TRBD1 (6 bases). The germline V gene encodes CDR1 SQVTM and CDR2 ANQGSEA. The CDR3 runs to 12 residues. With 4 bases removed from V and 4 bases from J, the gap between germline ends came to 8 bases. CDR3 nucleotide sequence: TGCAGCGTTGTGGGACAATACAATGAGCAGTTCTTC. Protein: CSVVGQYNEQFF.

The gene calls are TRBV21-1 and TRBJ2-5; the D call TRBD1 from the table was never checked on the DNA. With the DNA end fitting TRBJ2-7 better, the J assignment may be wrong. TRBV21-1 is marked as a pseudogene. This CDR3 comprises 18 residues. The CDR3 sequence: CASSKWAQPGAIRYEQYF. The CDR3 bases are TGTGCCAGCAGCAAATGGGCCCAACCCGGGGCCATTAGGTACGAGCAGTACTTC.

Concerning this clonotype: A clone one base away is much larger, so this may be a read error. Here the CDR3 DNA reads TGTGCCAGCAGCTTAGACAGCAACTCTGGGGCCAACGTCCTGATTTTC. Protein product: CASSLDSNSGANVLIF. The rearrangement uses TRBV7-2 and TRBJ2-6; D is possibly TRBD1 (5 bases). The CDR3 has 16 amino acids. Germline V CDR1 and CDR2: SGHTA, FQGNSA.

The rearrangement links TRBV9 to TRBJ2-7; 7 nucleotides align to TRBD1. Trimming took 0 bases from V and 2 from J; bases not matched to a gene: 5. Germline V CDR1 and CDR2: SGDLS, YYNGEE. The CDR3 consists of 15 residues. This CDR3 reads CASSVAGTATYEQYF. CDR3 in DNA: TGTGCCAGCAGCGTAGCGGGGACAGCAACCTACGAGCAGTACTTC.

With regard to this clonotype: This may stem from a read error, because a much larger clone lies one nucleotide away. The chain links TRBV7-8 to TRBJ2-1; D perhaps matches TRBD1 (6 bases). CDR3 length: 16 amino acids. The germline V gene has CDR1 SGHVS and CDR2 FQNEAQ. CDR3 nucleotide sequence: TGTGCCAGCAGCCACCCCAATACAGGGCGTAACAACGAGCAGTTCTTC. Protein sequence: CASSHPNTGRNNEQFF.

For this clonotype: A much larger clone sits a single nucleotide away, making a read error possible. The CDR3 bases are TGTGCCAGCAGCACTATTAGGGGAGTAGGGGAAAAACTGTTTTTT. The encoded protein is CASSTIRGVGEKLFF. The genes are TRBV7-2 and TRBJ1-4; tentative D call: TRBD1 (5 bases). The CDR3 spans 15 residues. Per germline, CDR1 SGHTA and CDR2 FQGNSA. Deletions cut 5 bases from V and 8 bases from J, with 18 bases between. The full variable domain, rest sourced from reference TRBV7-2 and TRBJ1-4, is GAGVSQSPSNKVTEKGKDVELRCDPISGHTALYWYRQSLGQGLEFLIYFQGNSAPDKSGLPSDRFSAERTGGSVSTLTIQRTQQEDSAVYLCASSTIRGVGEKLFFGSGTQLSVL.

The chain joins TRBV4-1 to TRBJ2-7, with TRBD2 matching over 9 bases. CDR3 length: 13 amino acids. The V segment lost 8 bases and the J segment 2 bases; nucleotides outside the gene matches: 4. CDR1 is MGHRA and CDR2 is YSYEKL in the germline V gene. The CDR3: CASAGLAAYEQYF. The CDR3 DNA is TGCGCCAGCGCGGGACTAGCAGCCTACGAGCAGTACTTC.